This T cell receptor beta chain emerged from a study of T-cell reconstitution after alpha-beta-depleted transplantation in children. Regarding this clonotype: The antigen is undetermined.

The CDR3 runs to 13 residues. The germline V gene encodes CDR1 SEHNR and CDR2 FQNEAQ (reference sequence). Trimming at V came to 6 bases and at J to 7 bases, leaving 7 bases not matched to a gene. Unique molecular identifiers were incorporated into the prepared TCRbeta library. Each CDR3 protein is one row after TCRdb ran MiXCR on the PCR reads. Here the sample spans 450,000 to 600,000 distinct CDR3 sequences, 13% being singletons. Study observations and caveats: Several hundred expanded graft clones reportedly were the source of alpha-beta T cells about two months after transplant. The authors attributed T-cell counts and diversity one year after transplant mostly to newly produced T cells.

The chain has TRBV7-9 and TRBJ2-7; 9 bases are a match to TRBD1. Sequenced here: PBMCs, mostly from graft donor cells, sampled 360 days after TCRalphabeta/CD19-depleted stem cell transplant. This TCR came from a male patient under 18 who had a stem cell transplant for acute myeloid leukemia, so the T cells may come from the graft donor. This chain's CDR3 is CASRRTGAQEQYF. CDR3 DNA: TGTGCCAGCAGAAGGACAGGGGCGCAAGAGCAGTACTTC.